A selection of T cell receptor beta chains follows, all from one sample in a study of shared clonotypes between healthy human individuals. TCRdb's copy holds only in-frame clones and misses some; the assay was immunoSEQ multiplex PCR. The table has about 1.1 million clones, roughly 80% seen once. The sequenced sample was memory CD4+ T cells from PBMCs. These receptors originate from a man younger than 35 in good health. Some clones in this sample may be carry-over from other donors' samples. The CDR3 runs from the conserved cysteine through the conserved F or W. The size entry is marked missing in some rows and otherwise reads once, few, many or a size class.

abundance | j_gene | v_gene | CDR3aa
NA | TRBJ2-5 | TRBV5-1 | CASSPLLGGEETQYF
NA | TRBJ1-5 | TRBV9 | CASSVTSDTLQPQHF
NA | TRBJ2-1 | TRBV5-3 | CARSPSGASSYNEQFF
NA | TRBJ2-3 | TRBV13 | CASSLTATDTQYF
NA | TRBJ2-3 | TRBV11-2 | CASSLVGGTIWTDTQYF
once | TRBJ2-5 | TRBV28 | CASSFWWAGGEGQETQYF
NA | TRBJ2-2 | TRBV10-1 | CASSPIPRESNTGELFF
NA | TRBJ2-1 | TRBV20-1 | CSATIYNEQFF
few | TRBJ2-5 | TRBV5-1 | CASSLARKQETQYF
few | TRBJ2-1 | TRBV7-7 | CASSADSLGEQFF
NA | TRBJ2-3 | TRBV18 | CASSPTRTDTQYF
NA | TRBJ2-2 | TRBV4-1 | CASSQATGSNTGELFF
NA | TRBJ2-7 | TRBV4-1 | CASSQVYFGSTYEQYF
NA | TRBJ1-1 | TRBV18 | CASSPGTNTEAFF
once | TRBJ1-3 | TRBV11-2 | CASSFGGSSTIYF
NA | TRBJ2-1 | TRBV11-2 | CASSLAGNEQFF
once | TRBJ2-1 | TRBV27 | CASSLGGTVYNEQFF
NA | TRBJ2-3 | TRBV10-3 | CAISGQGGDTQYF
NA | TRBJ1-3 | TRBV6-1 | CASGGDRVNNTIYF
NA | TRBJ2-7 | TRBV18 | CASSPVSYEQYF
once | TRBJ2-1 | TRBV5-1 | CASSLEILAGGNEQFF
NA | TRBJ2-3 | TRBV7-3 | CASSSGTSGRLTDTQYF
NA | TRBJ2-7 | TRBV4-1 | CASSQVISRDPYEQYF